The 8 T cell receptor beta chains presented below share a single source sample, sequenced in a study of blood T cell repertoires in COVID-19 (TCRdb year 2020). The library was generated by the immunoSEQ multiplex PCR assay. Here the immuneACCESS table is served through TCRdb, limited to in-frame sequences with V and J called. Missing clones are a known gap in these copies; in checked studies unresolved V genes cover under half, and the rest lacks a known reason. The sample includes around 200,000 clones, with more than 80% observed a single time. The leading ten clones occupy less than 4.5% of the sample. Sample: PBMCs or T cells enriched from blood (not recorded which). The origin of the receptors is a middle-aged woman with acute COVID-19.

V gene TRBV14 combines with J gene TRBJ1-6; 8 positions agree with TRBD1. CDR1 SGHDN and CDR2 FVKESK come from the germline V gene. V was clipped by 1 base and J by 0 bases; unmatched bases: 2. This CDR3 region has 17 residues. CDR3 in amino acids: CASSQGTGSSYNSPLHF. As DNA, the CDR3 is TGTGCCAGCAGCCAAGGGACAGGGAGCTCCTATAATTCACCCCTCCACTTT.

The V call is TRBV7-6, the J call TRBJ1-6, with 7 bases matching TRBD1. The trim removed 5 bases at V and 6 bases at J, leaving 4 bases unmatched. The CDR3 consists of 14 residues. CDR1 and CDR2 from the germline V gene are SGHVS and FNYEAQ. This CDR3 reads CASSPGTVNSPLHF. DNA for the CDR3: TGTGCCAGCAGCCCAGGGACAGTTAATTCACCCCTCCACTTT.

The chain links TRBV27 to TRBJ1-1, with 7 bases identical to TRBD1. The CDR3 loop spans 13 amino acids. Germline loops: CDR1 MNHEY, CDR2 SMNVEV (reference sequence). V shed 2 bases and J 11 bases; nucleotides not matched to a gene: 8. As DNA, the CDR3 is TGTGCCAGCAGTTTAGTAGGGGGCGCCGGGGCTTTCTTT. This translates into CASSLVGGAGAFF.

This clone was seen ten or more times. The DNA of the CDR3 is TGTGCCAGTAGTATTCCTAGCCGGGATACGCAGTATTTT. Residues: CASSIPSRDTQYF. This chain connects TRBV19 to TRBJ2-3, with D tentatively TRBD2 (5 bases). The germline V gene has CDR1 LNHDA and CDR2 SQIVND (reference sequence). Trimming removed 3 bases at V and 6 bases at J, with 10 bases between. CDR3 length: 13 residues.

The chain carries TRBV2 and TRBJ1-2; 10 bases align to TRBD1. Germline CDR1 reads SNHLY; CDR2 reads FYNNEI. After removal of 7 bases from V and 1 base from J, the junction contained 6 bases not matched to a gene. The CDR3 length is 15 residues. The CDR3 reads CASKDRGLGNYGYTF. The CDR3 DNA reads TGTGCCAGCAAAGACAGGGGGCTGGGTAACTATGGCTACACCTTC.

The rearrangement uses TRBV7-2 and TRBJ1-1; a possible D gene is TRBD1 (5 bases). Trimming removed 8 bases from V and 0 bases from J, with 10 bases in between. The CDR3 totals 13 residues. Germline CDR1 SGHTA, CDR2 FQGNSA. The CDR3 loop is CASGEGLNTEAFF. In DNA form, the CDR3 reads TGTGCCAGCGGGGAGGGGTTGAACACTGAAGCTTTCTTT.

The chain couples TRBV27 to TRBJ2-7, with 8 bases lining up with TRBD2. The germline V gene has CDR1 MNHEY and CDR2 SMNVEV (reference sequence). The CDR3 is 16 residues long. V was pared by 3 bases and J by 3 bases, with 10 bases of the junction left unmatched. CDR3 sequence reads: CASSFYGGGPNYEQYF. The DNA for the CDR3 is TGTGCCAGCAGTTTTTATGGCGGGGGGCCCAACTACGAGCAGTACTTC.

The chain carries TRBV5-6 and TRBJ1-2; D remains ambiguous. V lost 0 bases to trimming and J lost 8 bases, with 5 bases between them. The V gene's germline CDR1 is SGHDT and CDR2 YYEEEE. The CDR3 is made up of 11 amino acids. Here the CDR3 DNA reads TGTGCCAGCAGCTTGGGGCCGGGCTACACCTTC. Translation gives CASSLGPGYTF.